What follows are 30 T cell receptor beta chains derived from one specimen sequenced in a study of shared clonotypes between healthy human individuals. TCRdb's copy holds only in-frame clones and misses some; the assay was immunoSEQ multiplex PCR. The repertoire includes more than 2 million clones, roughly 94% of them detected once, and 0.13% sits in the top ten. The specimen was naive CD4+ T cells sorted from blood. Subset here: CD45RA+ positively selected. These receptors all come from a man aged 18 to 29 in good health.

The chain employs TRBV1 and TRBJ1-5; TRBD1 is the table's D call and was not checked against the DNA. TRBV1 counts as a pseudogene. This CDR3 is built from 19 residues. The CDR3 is CTSSPRTVFARQSNQPQHF. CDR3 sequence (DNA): TGCACCAGCAGCCCAAGGACAGTCTTCGCCCGTCAGAGCAATCAGCCCCAGCATTTT.

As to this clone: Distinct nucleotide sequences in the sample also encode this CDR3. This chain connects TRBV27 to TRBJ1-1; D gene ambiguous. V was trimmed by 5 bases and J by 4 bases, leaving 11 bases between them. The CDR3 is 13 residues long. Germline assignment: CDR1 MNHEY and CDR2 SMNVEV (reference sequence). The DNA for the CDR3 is TGTGCCAGCAGTCCCCGGTGGGGCACTGAAGCTTTCTTT. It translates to CASSPRWGTEAFF.

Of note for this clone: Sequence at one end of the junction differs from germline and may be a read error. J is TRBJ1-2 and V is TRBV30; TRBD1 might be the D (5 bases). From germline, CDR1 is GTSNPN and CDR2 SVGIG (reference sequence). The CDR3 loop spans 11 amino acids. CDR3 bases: TGTGCCTGGAGTGTAAGCAGGGTAGGAGCCTTC. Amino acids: CAWSVSRVGAF.

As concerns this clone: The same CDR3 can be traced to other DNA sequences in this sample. The CDR3 reads CASSPSGNQPQHF. The DNA for the CDR3 is TGTGCCAGCTCACCTTCGGGCAATCAGCCCCAGCATTTT. The J gene is TRBJ1-5, the V gene TRBV18; D gene ambiguous. The CDR3 contains 13 residues. CDR1 and CDR2 (germline): KGHSH, LQKENI. The V and J ends lost 3 bases and 2 bases respectively, with 5 bases between them.

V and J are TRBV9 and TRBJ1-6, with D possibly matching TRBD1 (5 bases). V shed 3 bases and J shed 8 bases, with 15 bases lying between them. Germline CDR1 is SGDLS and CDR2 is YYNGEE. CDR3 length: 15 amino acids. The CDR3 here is CASSAHSGPDSPLHF. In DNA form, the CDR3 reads TGTGCCAGCAGCGCCCATTCGGGGCCCGATTCACCCCTCCACTTT.

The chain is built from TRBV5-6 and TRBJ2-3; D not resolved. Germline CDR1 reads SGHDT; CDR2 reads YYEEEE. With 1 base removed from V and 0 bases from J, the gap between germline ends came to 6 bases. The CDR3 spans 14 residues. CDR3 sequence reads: CASSLIASTDTQYF. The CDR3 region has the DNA TGTGCCAGCAGCTTGATTGCTAGCACAGATACGCAGTATTTT.

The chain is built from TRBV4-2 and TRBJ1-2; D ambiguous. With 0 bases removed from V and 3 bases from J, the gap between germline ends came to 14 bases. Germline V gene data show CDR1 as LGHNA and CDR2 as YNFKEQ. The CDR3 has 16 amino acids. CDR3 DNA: TGTGCCAGCAGCCAAGATCTAACGGTACAATACTATGGCTACACCTTC. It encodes CASSQDLTVQYYGYTF.

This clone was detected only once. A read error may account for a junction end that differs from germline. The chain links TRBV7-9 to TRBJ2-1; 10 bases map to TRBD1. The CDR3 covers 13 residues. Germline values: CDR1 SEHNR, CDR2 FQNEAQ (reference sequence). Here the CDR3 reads CASSPTDRGRLLF. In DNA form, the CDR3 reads TGTGCCAGCAGCCCTACAGACAGGGGGCGCCTGCTCTTC.

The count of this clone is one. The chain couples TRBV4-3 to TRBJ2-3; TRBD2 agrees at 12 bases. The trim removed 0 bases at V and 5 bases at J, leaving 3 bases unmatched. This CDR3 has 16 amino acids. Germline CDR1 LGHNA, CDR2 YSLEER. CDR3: CASSQEASGRGDTQYF. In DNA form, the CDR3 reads TGCGCCAGCAGCCAAGAGGCTAGCGGGAGGGGAGATACGCAGTATTTT.

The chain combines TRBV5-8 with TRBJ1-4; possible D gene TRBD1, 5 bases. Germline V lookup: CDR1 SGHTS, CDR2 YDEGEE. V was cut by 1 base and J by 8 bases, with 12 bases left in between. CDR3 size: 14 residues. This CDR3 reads CASSLRDVGEKLFF. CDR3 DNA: TGTGCCAGCAGCTTGAGGGACGTGGGGGAAAAACTGTTTTTT.

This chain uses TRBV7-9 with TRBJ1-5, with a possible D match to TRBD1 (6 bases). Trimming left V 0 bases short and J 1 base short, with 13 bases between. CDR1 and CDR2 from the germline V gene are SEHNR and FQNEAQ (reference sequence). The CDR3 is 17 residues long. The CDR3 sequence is CASSLAGGSGSNQPQHF. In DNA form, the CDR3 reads TGTGCCAGCAGCTTAGCCGGGGGCAGCGGAAGCAATCAGCCCCAGCATTTT.

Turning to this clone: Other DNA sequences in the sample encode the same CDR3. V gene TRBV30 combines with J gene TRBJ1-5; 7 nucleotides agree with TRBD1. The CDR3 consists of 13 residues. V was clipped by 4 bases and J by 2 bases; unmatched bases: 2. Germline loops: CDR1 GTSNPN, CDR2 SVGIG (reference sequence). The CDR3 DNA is TGTGCCTGGAAGGGGGCGGGCAATCAGCCCCAGCATTTT. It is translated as CAWKGAGNQPQHF. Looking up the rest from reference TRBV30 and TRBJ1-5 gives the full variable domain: SQTIHQWPATLVQPVGSPLSLECTVEGTSNPNLYWYRQAAGRGLQLLFYSVGIGQISSEVPQNLSASRPQDRQFILSSKKLLLSDSGFYLCAWKGAGNQPQHFGDGTRLSIL.

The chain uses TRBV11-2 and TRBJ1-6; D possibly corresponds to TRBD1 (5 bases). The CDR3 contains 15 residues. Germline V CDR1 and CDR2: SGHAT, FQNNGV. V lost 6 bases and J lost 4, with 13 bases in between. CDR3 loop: CASSMDGTYNSPLHF. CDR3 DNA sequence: TGTGCCAGCAGTATGGACGGGACTTATAATTCACCCCTCCACTTT.

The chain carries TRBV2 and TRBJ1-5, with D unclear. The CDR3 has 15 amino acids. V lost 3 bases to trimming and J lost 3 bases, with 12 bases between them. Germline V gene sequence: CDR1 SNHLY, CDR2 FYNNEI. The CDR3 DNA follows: TGTGCCAGCAGTGACGTCCAGATTCTCAATCAGCCCCAGCATTTT. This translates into CASSDVQILNQPQHF.

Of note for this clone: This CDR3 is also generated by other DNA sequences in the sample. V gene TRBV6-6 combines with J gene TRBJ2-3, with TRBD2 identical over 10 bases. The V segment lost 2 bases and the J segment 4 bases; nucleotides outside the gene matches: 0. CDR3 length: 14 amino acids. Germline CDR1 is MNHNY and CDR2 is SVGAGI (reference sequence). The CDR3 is CASSYGTSADTQYF. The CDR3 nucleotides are TGTGCCAGCAGTTACGGGACTAGCGCAGATACGCAGTATTTT.

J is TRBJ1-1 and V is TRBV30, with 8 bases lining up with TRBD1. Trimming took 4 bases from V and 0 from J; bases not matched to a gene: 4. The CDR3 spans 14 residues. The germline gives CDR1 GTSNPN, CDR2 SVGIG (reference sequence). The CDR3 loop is CAWTTGQVNTEAFF. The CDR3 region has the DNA TGTGCCTGGACTACGGGACAGGTGAACACTGAAGCTTTCTTT.

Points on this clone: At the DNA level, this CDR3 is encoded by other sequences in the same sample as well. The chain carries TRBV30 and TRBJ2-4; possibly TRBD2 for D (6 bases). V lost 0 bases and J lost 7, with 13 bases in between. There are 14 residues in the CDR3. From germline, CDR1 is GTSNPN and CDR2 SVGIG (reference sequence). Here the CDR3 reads CAWSVRRRENIQYF. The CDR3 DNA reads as TGTGCCTGGAGTGTAAGACGTCGGGAGAACATTCAGTACTTC. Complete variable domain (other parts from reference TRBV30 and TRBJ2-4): SQTIHQWPATLVQPVGSPLSLECTVEGTSNPNLYWYRQAAGRGLQLLFYSVGIGQISSEVPQNLSASRPQDRQFILSSKKLLLSDSGFYLCAWSVRRRENIQYFGAGTRLSVL.

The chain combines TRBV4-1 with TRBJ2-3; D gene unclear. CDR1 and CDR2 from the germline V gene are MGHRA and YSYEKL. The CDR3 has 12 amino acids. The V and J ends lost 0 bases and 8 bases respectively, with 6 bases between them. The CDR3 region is CASSQDVLTQYF. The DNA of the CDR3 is TGCGCCAGCAGCCAAGATGTCCTTACGCAGTATTTT.

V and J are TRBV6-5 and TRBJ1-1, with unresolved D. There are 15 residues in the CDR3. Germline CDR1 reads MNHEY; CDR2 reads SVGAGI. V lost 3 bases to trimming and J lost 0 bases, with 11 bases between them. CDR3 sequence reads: CASSYVGSMNTEAFF. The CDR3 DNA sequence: TGTGCCAGCAGTTATGTAGGCAGCATGAACACTGAAGCTTTCTTT.

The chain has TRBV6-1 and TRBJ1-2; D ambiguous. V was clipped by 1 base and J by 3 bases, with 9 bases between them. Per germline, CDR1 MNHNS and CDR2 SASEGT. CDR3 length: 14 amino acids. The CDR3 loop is CASSEEGRYYGYTF. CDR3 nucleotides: TGTGCCAGCAGTGAAGAGGGCAGGTACTATGGCTACACCTTC.

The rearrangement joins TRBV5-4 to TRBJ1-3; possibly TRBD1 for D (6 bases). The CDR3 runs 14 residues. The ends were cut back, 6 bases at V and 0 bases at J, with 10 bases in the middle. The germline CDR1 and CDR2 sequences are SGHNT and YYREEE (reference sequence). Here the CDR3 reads CASNKGGSGNTIYF. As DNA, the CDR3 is TGTGCCAGCAATAAAGGGGGCTCTGGAAACACCATATATTTT.

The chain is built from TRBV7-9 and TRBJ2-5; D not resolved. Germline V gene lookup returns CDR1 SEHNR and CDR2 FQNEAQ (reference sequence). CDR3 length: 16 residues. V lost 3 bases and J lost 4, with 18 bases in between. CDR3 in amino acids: CASSFDLPVHSETQYF. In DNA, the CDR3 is TGTGCCAGCAGCTTCGATCTACCGGTACATTCAGAGACCCAGTACTTC.

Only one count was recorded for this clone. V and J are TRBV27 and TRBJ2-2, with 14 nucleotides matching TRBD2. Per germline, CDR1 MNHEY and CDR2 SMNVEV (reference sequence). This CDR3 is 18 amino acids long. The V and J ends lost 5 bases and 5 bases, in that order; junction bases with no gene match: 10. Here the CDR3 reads CASSLPGLAGGRTGELFF. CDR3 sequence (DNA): TGTGCCAGCAGTCTACCTGGACTAGCGGGAGGTCGAACCGGGGAGCTGTTTTTT.

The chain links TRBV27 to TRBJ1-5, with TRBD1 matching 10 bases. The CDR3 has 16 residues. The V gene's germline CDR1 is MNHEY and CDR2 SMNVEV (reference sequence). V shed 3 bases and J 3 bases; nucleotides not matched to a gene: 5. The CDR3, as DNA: TGTGCCAGCAGTTTCCGGACAGGGGGGCTCAATCAGCCCCAGCATTTT. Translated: CASSFRTGGLNQPQHF.

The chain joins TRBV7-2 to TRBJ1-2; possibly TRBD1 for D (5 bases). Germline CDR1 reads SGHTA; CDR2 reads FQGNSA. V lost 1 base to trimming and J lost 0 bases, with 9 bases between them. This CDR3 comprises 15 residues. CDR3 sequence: CASSLGGTSNYGYTF. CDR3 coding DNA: TGTGCCAGCAGCTTAGGTGGGACCTCTAACTATGGCTACACCTTC.

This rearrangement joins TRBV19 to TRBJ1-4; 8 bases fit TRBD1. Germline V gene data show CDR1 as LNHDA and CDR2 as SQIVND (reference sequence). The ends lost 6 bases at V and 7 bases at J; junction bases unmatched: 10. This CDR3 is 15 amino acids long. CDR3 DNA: TGTGCCAGTAGCCTACCCTACAGGGGGGGTGAAAAACTGTTTTTT. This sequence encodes CASSLPYRGGEKLFF.

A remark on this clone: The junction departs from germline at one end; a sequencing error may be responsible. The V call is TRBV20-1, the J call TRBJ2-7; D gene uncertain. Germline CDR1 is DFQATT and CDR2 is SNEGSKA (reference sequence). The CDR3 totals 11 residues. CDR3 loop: CNAINPNEQYF. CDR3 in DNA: TGCAATGCTATCAACCCCAACGAGCAGTACTTC.

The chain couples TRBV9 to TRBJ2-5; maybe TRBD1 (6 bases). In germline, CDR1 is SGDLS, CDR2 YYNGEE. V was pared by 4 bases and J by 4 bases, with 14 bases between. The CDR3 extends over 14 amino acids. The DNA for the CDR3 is TGTGCCAGCAGCCCTCGTGTAGGGGGAGAGACCCAGTACTTC. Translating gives CASSPRVGGETQYF.

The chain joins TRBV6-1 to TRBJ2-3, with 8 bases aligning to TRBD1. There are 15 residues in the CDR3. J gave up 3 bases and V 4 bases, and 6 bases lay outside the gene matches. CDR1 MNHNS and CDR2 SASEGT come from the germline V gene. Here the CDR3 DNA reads TGTGCCAGCAGTGTCGGGACAGGAGGAACAGATACGCAGTATTTT. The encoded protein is CASSVGTGGTDTQYF.

The CDR3 loop is CAISDTGTDTQYF. The CDR3 nucleotides read TGTGCCATCAGTGATACAGGGACAGATACGCAGTATTTT. This chain uses TRBV10-3 with TRBJ2-3; weak D call: TRBD1 (6 bases). Trimming took 3 bases from V and 3 from J, leaving 7 bases between them. Germline V gene sequence: CDR1 ENHRY, CDR2 SYGVKD. CDR3 size: 13 residues.